This TCR beta chain was found in a study of T-cell reconstitution after alpha-beta-depleted transplantation in children (dated by TCRdb to about 2016). In terms of the full investigation: Using TCR repertoire profiling, the study quantitatively followed how T-cell immune reconstitution unfolded in children after TCRalphabeta/CD19-depleted allogeneic hematopoietic cell transplantation.

General study outcomes and caveats: In some patients, the high TCRbeta diversity seen at day 60 was put down to recipient T cells and intrathymic progenitors that had survived conditioning. Hyperexpanded clone frequencies declined over subsequent months; after one year, T-cell counts and TCRbeta diversity were mostly attributed to newly produced T cells. The apparently early recovery of alphabetaT-cell counts about two months after transplant reportedly depended on only several hundred rapidly expanded clones that came from non-depleted graft cells.

About this clonotype: The antigen it binds to is not known. No quality values exist for individual bases; no much larger clone is one base distant.

Receptors were amplified or captured by PCR. The run used an Illumina HiSeq 2500. TCR library preparation used molecular barcoding, with unique molecular identifiers applied to normalize quantification of the TCRbeta repertoire. TCRdb took the public reads, trimmed them with fastp at Q25, ran MiXCR for clone calling and kept in-frame beta chains. Each record represents a unique CDR3 protein, reported with the most common genes and DNA among its rows. The sample table lists approximately 520,000 distinct CDR3 sequences, over 9.5% of them with a count of one. Jointly, the top ten make up 12% to 15% of the sample. The CDR3 holds 15 amino acids from the cysteine to the phenylalanine. Only the CDR3 region is kept as DNA, spanning 45 bases read in frame from base 1. V is shortened by 0 bases, J by 2 bases, and the region joining them spans 10 bases. CDR1 and CDR2 were assigned from the germline V gene as SGHDT and YYEEEE.

This specimen's treatment or condition label, per the study, means: allogeneic hematopoietic cell transplantation with graft depleted of TCRalphabeta T cells and CD19 B cells. Transplant recipients were children who received TCRalphabeta/CD19-depleted allogeneic hematopoietic cell grafts. The sequence came from a female patient under 10 years old who had a stem cell transplant for aplastic anemia, so the T cells may come from the graft donor. The chain was built from TRBV5-6 and TRBJ2-3; too little of a D gene remains to name it. Source: PBMCs, mostly from graft donor cells, taken 180 days after TCRalphabeta/CD19-depleted stem cell transplant. CDR3 sequence: CASSLEGRLTDTQYF. The nucleotides read TGTGCCAGCAGCTTGGAGGGCAGACTCACAGATACGCAGTATTTT.